These T cell receptor beta chains were read from a single sample in a study of cytotoxic CD8 clonotypes in ibrutinib-treated CLL. Using immunoSEQ multiplex PCR, the repertoire was profiled, and TCRdb retains in-frame clones only, with some absent. This table holds approximately 91,000 clones, roughly 77% found once. The sequencing used PBMCs, collected after 12 months of ibrutinib treatment. The receptors derive from a human donor with chronic lymphocytic leukemia. The conserved cysteine and the conserved F or W are not part of the CDR3 here. D genes are given only for firm matches. Size is stated for part of the rows, as once, few or many counts, or as a class when the clone is expanded.

V gene	J gene	clone size	D gene	CDR3 protein
TRBV16	TRBJ1-2	NA	NA	ASSQEGYGYT
TRBV5-1	TRBJ2-5	NA	NA	ASSPRLGQETQY
TRBV28	TRBJ2-1	once	TRBD2	ASTPWTSGVDEQF
TRBV6-6	TRBJ1-5	NA	TRBD1	ASSYPQGEGNQPQH
TRBV5-1	TRBJ2-1	NA	TRBD2	ASSLVLAGRDEQF
TRBV11-1	TRBJ2-2	NA	TRBD1	ASSSKPGQGARDGELF
TRBV6-6	TRBJ2-7	NA	TRBD2	ASRTRLAGGLYEQY
TRBV18	TRBJ1-1	NA	NA	ASSPRPNTEAF
TRBV7-2	TRBJ2-7	NA	NA	ASSLQPGPISYEQY
TRBV6-6	TRBJ2-1	NA	NA	ASSGQGSSYNEQF
TRBV19	TRBJ2-7	NA	TRBD2	ASSTPLAVSYEQY
TRBV30	TRBJ2-5	NA	NA	AWSVKGETQY
TRBV7-2	TRBJ2-2	NA	TRBD1	ASSEDRGLRLF
TRBV27	TRBJ2-2	NA	NA	ASSLHRTGELF
TRBV7-2	TRBJ1-2	NA	NA	ASSLDGRWGGYT
TRBV7-2	TRBJ1-3	NA	NA	ASSLGSSGNTIY
TRBV7-3	TRBJ2-7	NA	NA	ASSRTGLEGYEQY
TRBV7-2	TRBJ1-6	NA	TRBD1	ASSLALDRGNSPLH
TRBV28	TRBJ1-1	NA	NA	ASSLIPQGGNTEAF
TRBV6-5	TRBJ1-1	once	NA	ASSGGGEDTEAF
TRBV10-3	TRBJ2-7	NA	TRBD1	AISDQQGALDEQY
TRBV11-3	TRBJ2-3	once	TRBD2	ASSSGGGSTDTQY
TRBV11-3	TRBJ2-1	NA	TRBD2	ASSNRLAGNNEQF
TRBV7-9	TRBJ1-2	few	NA	ASSLAGPPT
TRBV7-3	TRBJ2-1	NA	TRBD2	ASSPRARGGEQF
TRBV28	TRBJ2-4	NA	TRBD1	ASSGTGLLAKNIQY
TRBV18	TRBJ1-1	NA	NA	ASSPGQKQNTEAF
TRBV10-3	TRBJ1-1	NA	NA	AIGDSRRAEAF
TRBV28	TRBJ2-1	once	NA	ASTQGGGGLVEQF